The 29 T cell receptor beta chains below come from one sample, sequenced in a study of graft-versus-host responses after intestinal transplantation. This table comes from immunoSEQ multiplex PCR, and its TCRdb copy is limited to in-frame clones, with some not included. The sample comprises over 85,000 clones, over 85% of which are singletons, and roughly 0.49% rests with the top ten. No antigen has been identified for these receptors. Sequencing was performed on unstimulated CD8+ T cells sorted from spleen or lymph node cells, taken before intestinal transplant. These receptors were taken from a human donor who received an intestinal transplant.

The V call is TRBV11-2, the J call TRBJ1-1, with D possibly matching TRBD1 (5 bases). Trimming removed 7 bases at V and 3 bases at J, with 12 bases between. Per the germline V gene, CDR1 is SGHAT and CDR2 is FQNNGV. This CDR3 region has 13 residues. The CDR3 nucleotides read TGTGCCAGCATGACGGGGGGTTACACTGAAGCTTTCTTT. Translated: CASMTGGYTEAFF.

The CDR3 DNA is TGTGCCAGCAGCCAGACTACCGACAGGGTCTTAGGGTACGAGCAGTACTTC. Amino acid sequence: CASSQTTDRVLGYEQYF. The gene calls are TRBV4-2 and TRBJ2-7; 7 bases map to TRBD1. In germline, CDR1 is LGHNA, CDR2 YNFKEQ. J was trimmed by 4 bases and V by 3 bases; bases with no gene match: 15. The length of the CDR3 is 17 residues.

The chain employs TRBV11-2 and TRBJ2-1; D might be TRBD1 (6 bases). Trimming pared 3 bases from V and 8 bases from J, leaving 14 bases between. This CDR3 spans 14 amino acids. CDR1 is SGHAT and CDR2 is FQNNGV in the germline V gene. In DNA, the CDR3 is TGTGCCAGCAGCTTCCGAGACAGGACCGATGAGCAGTTCTTC. Protein: CASSFRDRTDEQFF.

The chain has TRBV7-2 and TRBJ1-6; D uncertain. This CDR3 comprises 15 residues. With 1 base removed from V and 7 bases from J, the gap between germline ends came to 11 bases. CDR1 SGHTA and CDR2 FQGNSA come from the germline V gene. The CDR3 protein is CASSLDAGLNSPLHF. The CDR3 nucleotides read TGTGCCAGCAGCTTAGATGCAGGCTTGAATTCACCCCTCCACTTT.

The chain joins TRBV19 to TRBJ2-5, with D possibly matching TRBD1 (5 bases). Per the germline V gene, CDR1 is LNHDA and CDR2 is SQIVND (reference sequence). This CDR3 contains 17 residues. V was trimmed by 1 base and J by 2 bases, leaving 17 bases between them. CDR3 loop: CASSIGDRGPPQETQYF. The CDR3 region has the DNA TGTGCCAGTAGTATAGGAGACAGAGGCCCACCTCAAGAGACCCAGTACTTC.

In regard to this clone: The sample contains more than one DNA sequence encoding this CDR3. The chain uses TRBV27 and TRBJ1-2; 9 bases fit TRBD1. Germline CDR1 reads MNHEY; CDR2 reads SMNVEV (reference sequence). The CDR3 runs to 14 residues. Germline trimming cut 4 bases from V and 2 bases from J; bases unmatched to any gene: 2. The CDR3 protein is CASSSGQGNYGYTF. DNA of the CDR3: TGTGCCAGCAGTTCAGGACAGGGGAACTATGGCTACACCTTC.

The rearrangement links TRBV10-3 to TRBJ2-3, with TRBD2 matching 8 bases. The germline gives CDR1 ENHRY, CDR2 SYGVKD. The CDR3 contains 16 residues. Trimming removed 5 bases from V and 3 bases from J; junction bases left unmatched: 10. CDR3 residues: CAISPARSGTTDTQYF. The CDR3 DNA reads as TGTGCCATCAGTCCGGCCCGTAGCGGGACAACAGATACGCAGTATTTT.

Comments on this clone: A junction boundary mismatches the germline segment, possibly from a read error. The gene calls are TRBV27 and TRBJ1-5; 11 nucleotides agree with TRBD1. CDR3 length: 15 amino acids. The germline CDR1 and CDR2 sequences are MNHEY and SMNVEV (reference sequence). CDR3 residues: CAGSLDRGPNQPQHF. For the CDR3, the DNA is TGTGCCGGCAGTTTGGACAGGGGGCCGAATCAGCCCCAGCATTTT.

V usage is TRBV6-6 and J usage is TRBJ2-5; possible D gene TRBD2, 5 bases. The closer fit of TRBJ2-7 to the DNA end suggests the J call may be wrong. Germline V CDR1 and CDR2: MNHNY, SVGAGI (reference sequence). The CDR3 has 14 residues. The CDR3, as DNA: TGTGCCACACGGAGGTTTATGCGAGCCAACGAGCAGTACTTC. This codes for CATRRFMRANEQYF.

V usage is TRBV7-6 and J usage is TRBJ1-3; 10 positions match TRBD1. Germline-derived CDR1 and CDR2 are SGHVS and FNYEAQ. The CDR3 sequence is 20 residues long. V trimming: 5 bases; J trimming: 0 bases; junction bases outside the gene matches: 16. CDR3 in amino acids: CASSESPGQGLSFSGNTIYF. The CDR3 region has the DNA TGTGCCAGCAGCGAATCACCGGGACAGGGGCTTTCATTCTCTGGAAACACCATATATTTT.

The genes are TRBV15 and TRBJ2-4; 8 nucleotides line up with TRBD1. The germline CDR1 and CDR2 sequences are LNHNV and YYDKDF (reference sequence). The CDR3 has 19 amino acids. V was clipped by 0 bases and J by 8 bases; unmatched bases: 18. The CDR3 nucleotides read TGTGCCACCAGCAGAGATCCAACCCCACAGGGGGGAGGAAGAGACATTCAGTACTTC. Translated, it gives CATSRDPTPQGGGRDIQYF.

This chain joins TRBV7-9 and TRBJ2-3; D gene unclear. Trimming removed 5 bases from V and 0 bases from J, with 18 bases in between. The CDR3 contains 17 residues. Per germline, CDR1 SEHNR and CDR2 FQNEAQ (reference sequence). CDR3 DNA: TGTGCCAGCAGCGCGGAGCCGGCCTCCTTTAGCACAGATACGCAGTATTTT. It specifies CASSAEPASFSTDTQYF.

V is TRBV5-1 and J is TRBJ1-1; TRBD1 is a possible D gene (5 bases). This CDR3 contains 15 residues. V lost 0 bases to trimming and J lost 1 base, with 10 bases between them. The V gene's germline CDR1 is SGHRS and CDR2 YFSETQ. As DNA, the CDR3 is TGCGCCAGCAGCTTGGCCGGACAACCGAACACTGAAGCTTTCTTT. This codes for CASSLAGQPNTEAFF.

The rearrangement links TRBV19 to TRBJ1-5; 12 bases match TRBD1. The CDR3 extends over 17 amino acids. Germline loops: CDR1 LNHDA, CDR2 SQIVND (reference sequence). J gave up 1 base and V 5 bases, and 6 bases lay outside the gene matches. CDR3 sequence: CASSSPGQGASNQPQHF. The CDR3 nucleotides read TGTGCCAGTAGTTCCCCGGGACAGGGGGCCAGCAATCAGCCCCAGCATTTT.

The CDR3 loop reads CASNSGGRDYSGELFF. CDR3 coding DNA: TGTGCCAGCAACTCGGGAGGCCGGGACTATTCAGGGGAGCTGTTTTTT. The J gene is TRBJ2-2, the V gene TRBV13; 7 bases match TRBD2. The CDR3 has 16 residues. J gave up 8 bases and V 7 bases, and 16 bases lay outside the gene matches. Germline V gene data show CDR1 as PRHDT and CDR2 as FYEKMQ (reference sequence).

J is TRBJ2-2 and V is TRBV4-1; D gene uncertain. CDR3 length: 14 residues. Trimming stripped 1 base from V and 4 bases from J, with 7 bases between. From germline, CDR1 is MGHRA and CDR2 YSYEKL. Written as DNA, the CDR3 is TGCGCCAGCAGCCAAGTCGGGTCCACCGGGGAGCTGTTTTTT. Translated, it gives CASSQVGSTGELFF.

The V and J genes are TRBV4-1 and TRBJ2-5, with a tentative D call TRBD2 (5 bases). In germline, CDR1 is MGHRA, CDR2 YSYEKL. V was cut by 4 bases and J by 3 bases, with 18 bases left in between. The length of the CDR3 is 16 residues. CDR3 loop: CASSLPGPSQKETQYF. In nucleotides, the CDR3 is TGCGCCAGCAGCCTTCCCGGGCCTAGCCAAAAAGAGACCCAGTACTTC.

This chain's CDR3 is CAGIPGGAHGYTF. Here the CDR3 DNA reads TGTGCCGGTATTCCAGGAGGGGCCCATGGCTACACCTTC. The chain combines TRBV30 with TRBJ1-2, with D maybe TRBD1 (5 bases). CDR1 GTSNPN and CDR2 SVGIG come from the germline V gene (reference sequence). The CDR3 has 13 amino acids. Between the trimmed V and J ends, which lost 8 bases and 6 bases, there was a span of 19 bases.

The CDR3 sequence is CASSLEGGAYNEQFF. CDR3 in DNA: TGTGCCAGCAGCTTGGAGGGGGGGGCCTACAATGAGCAGTTCTTC. The chain uses TRBV5-6 and TRBJ2-1; tentatively, D is TRBD2 (7 bases). Per germline, CDR1 SGHDT and CDR2 YYEEEE. CDR3 length equals 15 residues. V lost 0 bases, J lost 2 bases, and 9 bases lay in between.

The CDR3 DNA follows: TGTGCCAGCAGCGGACTCAATCAGCCCCAGCATTTT. It translates to CASSGLNQPQHF. The rearrangement links TRBV6-1 to TRBJ1-5; D ambiguous. Looked up from germline, CDR1 is MNHNS and CDR2 is SASEGT. Trimming removed 6 bases at V and 3 bases at J, with 6 bases between. The CDR3 runs 12 residues.

The V call is TRBV14, the J call TRBJ2-7; 7 bases align to TRBD2. With 0 bases clipped from V and 3 bases from J, the junction kept 2 bases outside the gene matches. The CDR3 is 14 residues long. Germline V gene lookup returns CDR1 SGHDN and CDR2 FVKESK. The CDR3 spells CASSQDLAVYEQYF. In nucleotides, the CDR3 is TGTGCCAGCAGCCAAGACCTAGCGGTCTACGAGCAGTACTTC.

The chain uses TRBV7-2 and TRBJ1-2, with D uncertain. The CDR3 sequence is 16 residues long. CDR1 and CDR2 from the germline V gene are SGHTA and FQGNSA. Trimming removed 4 bases at V and 4 bases at J, with 19 bases between. CDR3 protein: CASSSTRRWEGYGYTF. CDR3 nucleotides: TGTGCCAGCAGCTCCACGCGGCGGTGGGAGGGCTATGGCTACACCTTC. The variable domain in full, completed from reference TRBV7-2 and TRBJ1-2, reads GAGVSQSPSNKVTEKGKDVELRCDPISGHTALYWYRQSLGQGLEFLIYFQGNSAPDKSGLPSDRFSAERTGGSVSTLTIQRTQQEDSAVYLCASSSTRRWEGYGYTFGSGTRLTVV.

The V and J genes are TRBV9 and TRBJ2-7; perhaps TRBD1 as D (6 bases). CDR1 is SGDLS and CDR2 is YYNGEE in the germline V gene. The CDR3 consists of 15 residues. Deletions cut 3 bases from V and 0 bases from J, with 13 bases between. CDR3 sequence reads: CASSDTGTSSYEQYF. In DNA, the CDR3 is TGTGCCAGCAGCGACACCGGGACAAGCTCCTACGAGCAGTACTTC.

The chain joins TRBV7-9 to TRBJ1-1; no clear D gene. V was cut by 1 base and J by 7 bases, with 7 bases left in between. CDR3 length equals 12 residues. Per the germline V gene, CDR1 is SEHNR and CDR2 is FQNEAQ (reference sequence). CDR3: CASSLGGGEAFF. CDR3 DNA sequence: TGTGCCAGCAGCTTAGGGGGAGGTGAAGCTTTCTTT.

The chain combines TRBV4-3 with TRBJ2-2, with D possibly TRBD2 on 5 matching bases. Trimming cost V 0 bases and J 1 base, with 9 bases left between them. CDR3 size: 16 residues. CDR1 LGHNA and CDR2 YSLEER come from the germline V gene. In DNA, the CDR3 is TGCGCCAGCAGCCAAGACCCAGCGGTGAACACCGGGGAGCTGTTTTTT. This translates into CASSQDPAVNTGELFF.

The V call is TRBV27, the J call TRBJ2-3; D may be TRBD2 (5 bases). Germline CDR1 MNHEY, CDR2 SMNVEV (reference sequence). This CDR3 has 15 amino acids. Trimming removed 0 bases at V and 1 base at J, with 8 bases between. CDR3 residues: CASSLSISGTDTQYF. Written as DNA, the CDR3 is TGTGCCAGCAGTTTATCGATTAGCGGCACAGATACGCAGTATTTT.

The J gene is TRBJ2-7, the V gene TRBV15, with a possible D match to TRBD1 (6 bases). Germline V gives CDR1 LNHNV, CDR2 YYDKDF (reference sequence). Trimming cost V 5 bases and J 2 bases, with 16 bases left between them. The CDR3 loop spans 15 amino acids. For the CDR3, the DNA is TGTGCCACCAGCCTGGGAGACAGGATAACCTACGAGCAGTACTTC. This encodes CATSLGDRITYEQYF.

The V and J genes are TRBV7-9 and TRBJ2-7; D may be TRBD2 (6 bases). The V gene's germline CDR1 is SEHNR and CDR2 FQNEAQ (reference sequence). Trimming stripped 3 bases from V and 5 bases from J, with 11 bases between. The CDR3 extends over 13 amino acids. Here the CDR3 DNA reads TGTGCCAGCAGCTTGGAGGGTAGCGACGAGCAGTACTTC. It specifies CASSLEGSDEQYF.

V usage is TRBV5-4 and J usage is TRBJ2-7; 12 bases line up with TRBD1. Per the germline V gene, CDR1 is SGHNT and CDR2 is YYREEE (reference sequence). After removal of 4 bases from V and 4 bases from J, the junction contained 3 bases not matched to a gene. The CDR3 extends over 14 amino acids. This chain's CDR3 is CASSGTGGAYEQYF. The CDR3 nucleotides are TGTGCCAGCAGCGGGACAGGGGGCGCGTACGAGCAGTACTTC. Full variable domain (outside the CDR3, taken from reference TRBV5-4 and TRBJ2-7): ETGVTQSPTHLIKTRGQQVTLRCSSQSGHNTVSWYQQALGQGPQFIFQYYREEENGRGNFPPRFSGLQFPNYSSELNVNALELDDSALYLCASSGTGGAYEQYFGPGTRLTVT.